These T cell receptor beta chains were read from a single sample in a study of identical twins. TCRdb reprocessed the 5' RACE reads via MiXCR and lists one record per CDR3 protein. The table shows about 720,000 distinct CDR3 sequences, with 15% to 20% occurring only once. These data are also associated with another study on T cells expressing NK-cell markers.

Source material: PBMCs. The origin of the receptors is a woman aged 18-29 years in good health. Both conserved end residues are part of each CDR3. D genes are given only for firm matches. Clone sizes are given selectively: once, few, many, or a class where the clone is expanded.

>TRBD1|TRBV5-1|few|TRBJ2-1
TGCGCCAGCAGCTTGGACTCCGGGACAGGGGCCTTACGAAGCTCCTACAATGAGCAGTTCTTC
CASSLDSGTGALRSSYNEQFF
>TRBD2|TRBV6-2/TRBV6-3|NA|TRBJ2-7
TGTGCCAGCAGTTACGGAGATAGCGGGTCATCCTACGAGCAGTACTTC
CASSYGDSGSSYEQYF
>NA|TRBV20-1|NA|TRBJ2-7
TGCAGTGCTCCCGAGTGGCAGGGGAACGAGCAGTACTTC
CSAPEWQGNEQYF
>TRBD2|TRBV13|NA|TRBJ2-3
TGTGCCAGCAGCCAGCGGGACAGCACAGATACGCAGTATTTT
CASSQRDSTDTQYF
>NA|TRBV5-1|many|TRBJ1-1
TGCGCCAGCAGCTTGGCCGGGGGGGATACTGAAGCTTTCTTT
CASSLAGGDTEAFF
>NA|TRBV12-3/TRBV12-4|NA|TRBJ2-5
TGTGCCAGCAGTTTTCTGGGGGAAGAGACCCAGTACTTC
CASSFLGEETQYF
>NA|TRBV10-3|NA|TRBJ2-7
TGTGCCATCGCGACAGACCCGCCCTACGAGCAGTACTTC
CAIATDPPYEQYF
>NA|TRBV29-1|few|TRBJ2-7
TGCAGTTTCCGGACTGGCTCCTACGAGCAGTACTTC
CSFRTGSYEQYF
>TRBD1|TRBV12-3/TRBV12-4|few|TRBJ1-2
TGTGCCAGCAGCTCCGGGACAGGGTACTATGGCTACACCTTC
CASSSGTGYYGYTF
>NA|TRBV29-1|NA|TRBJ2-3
TGCAGCGTTACCCCGGGTGCCGAAGATACGCAGTATTTT
CSVTPGAEDTQYF
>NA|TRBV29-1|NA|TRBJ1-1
TGCAGCCTGCGCCGGACAGTGAACACTGAAGCTTTCTTT
CSLRRTVNTEAFF
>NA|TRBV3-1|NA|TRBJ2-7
TGTGCCAGCAGCCGCCGCGATGCAGTCTACGAGCAGTACTTC
CASSRRDAVYEQYF
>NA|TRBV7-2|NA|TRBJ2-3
TGTGCCAGCAGCTTAGTATTTCTCGATACGCAGTATTTT
CASSLVFLDTQYF
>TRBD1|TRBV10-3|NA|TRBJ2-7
TGTGCCATCAGTGAGGGGACAGGGAGATCCTACGAGCAGTACTTC
CAISEGTGRSYEQYF
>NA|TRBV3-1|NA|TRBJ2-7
TGTGCCAGCAGCCAACCAGGGGAAATCTACGAGCAGTACTTC
CASSQPGEIYEQYF
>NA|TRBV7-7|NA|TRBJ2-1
TGTGCTAGCAGCTTAGCAGTAGCGCCTTACAATGAGCAGTTCTTC
CASSLAVAPYNEQFF
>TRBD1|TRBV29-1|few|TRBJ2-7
TGCAGCGTCCCTGGGGGACAGGGGTTGCACGAGCAGTACTTC
CSVPGGQGLHEQYF
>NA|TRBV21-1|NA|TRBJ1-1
TGTGCCAGCAGCACCCGCCGGGGGACAGAACGACGTGAAGCTTTCTTT
CASSTRRGTERREAFF
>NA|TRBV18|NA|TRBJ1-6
TGTGCCAGCTCACCAACGGACAATAATTCACCCCTCCACTTT
CASSPTDNNSPLHF
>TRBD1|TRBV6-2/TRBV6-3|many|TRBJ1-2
TGTGCCAGCAGTTACTCGGACAGGACGAACTATGGCTACACCTTC
CASSYSDRTNYGYTF
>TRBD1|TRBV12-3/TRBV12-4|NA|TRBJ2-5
TGTGCCAGCAGGACAGGGAGAGAAGAGACCCAGTACTTC
CASRTGREETQYF
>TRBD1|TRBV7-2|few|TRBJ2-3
TGTGCCAGCAGCTTGTGGACAGGGGGCAATACGCAGTATTTT
CASSLWTGGNTQYF
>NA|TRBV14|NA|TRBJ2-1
TGTGCCAGCAGCCAGCTGGACAGAACCTACAATGAGCAGTTCTTC
CASSQLDRTYNEQFF
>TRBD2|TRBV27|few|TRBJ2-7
TGTGCCAGCAGTTTATTTCGGACTAGCGGCTACGAGCAGTACTTC
CASSLFRTSGYEQYF
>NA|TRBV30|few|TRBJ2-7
TGTGCCTGTAGTACAGGCTACGAGCAGTACTTC
CACSTGYEQYF
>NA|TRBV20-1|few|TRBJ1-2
TGCAGTGCCCAAGAGTGGCTGGACACCTTC
CSAQEWLDTF
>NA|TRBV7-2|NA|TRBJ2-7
TGTGCCAGCAGCTTAGCGGCCAGCGGGTGGGCCTACGAGCAGTACTTC
CASSLAASGWAYEQYF
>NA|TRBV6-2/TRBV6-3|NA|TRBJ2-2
TGTGCCAGCAGTTACTCGATCGGTTGGGCGAACACCGGGGAGCTGTTTTTT
CASSYSIGWANTGELFF
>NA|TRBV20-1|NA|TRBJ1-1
TGCAGTGCTAGAGACAGGGAGGCAGCTTTCTTT
CSARDREAAFF
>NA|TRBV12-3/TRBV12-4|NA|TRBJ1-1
TGTGCCAGCACCACCCCGGCTGAAGCTTTCTTT
CASTTPAEAFF
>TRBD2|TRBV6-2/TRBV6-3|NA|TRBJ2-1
TGTGCCAGCAGTCCTCCTTCCCGACTAGCGGGGACCTACAATGAGCAGTTCTTC
CASSPPSRLAGTYNEQFF
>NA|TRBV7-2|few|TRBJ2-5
TGTGCCAGCAGCTTAGGCGGACTCCAAAAAGAGACCCAGTACTTC
CASSLGGLQKETQYF
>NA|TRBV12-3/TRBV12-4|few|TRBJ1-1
TGTGCCAGCGGAGGTTGGAGCACTGAAGCTTTCTTT
CASGGWSTEAFF
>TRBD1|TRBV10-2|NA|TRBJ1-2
TGCGCCAGCAGTGGCAGGACAGGGGGCGATGGCTACACCTTC
CASSGRTGGDGYTF
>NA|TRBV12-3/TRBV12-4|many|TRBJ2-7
TGTGCCAGCAGTTTAGGGGGGACCCTCAAATACGAGCAGTACTTC
CASSLGGTLKYEQYF
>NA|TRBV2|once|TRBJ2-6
TGTGCCAGCAGTGAACGGGGTGGATCTGGGGCCAACGTCCTGACTTTC
CASSERGGSGANVLTF
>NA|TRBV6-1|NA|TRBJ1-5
TGTGCCAGCAGGTTGACAGCGCATGGAATCCGGCCCCAGCATTTT
CASRLTAHGIRPQHF
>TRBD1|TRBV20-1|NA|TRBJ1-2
TGCAGTGCTAGTGCCACAGGGGGCAACTATGGCTACACCTTC
CSASATGGNYGYTF
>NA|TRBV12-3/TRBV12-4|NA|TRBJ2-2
TGTGCCAGCAGTCCGAGGGGATTAGGGGTGATACGCGGGGAGCTGTTTTTT
CASSPRGLGVIRGELFF
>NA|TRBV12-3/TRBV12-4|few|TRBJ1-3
TGTGCCAGCAGTTTAGCGCAACACACTACGGATGGAAACACCATATATTTT
CASSLAQHTTDGNTIYF
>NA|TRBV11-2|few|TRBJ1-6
TGTGCCAGCAGCGTGAATCTGGGGTATAATTCACCCCTCCACTTT
CASSVNLGYNSPLHF
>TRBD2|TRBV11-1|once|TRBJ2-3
TGTGCCAGCAGCGCCGGCGGACTAGCGGGAGCGCGCACAGATACGCAGTATTTT
CASSAGGLAGARTDTQYF
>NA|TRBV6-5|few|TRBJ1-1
TGTGCCAGCAGTTACTCGTTATACACTGAAGCTTTCTTT
CASSYSLYTEAFF
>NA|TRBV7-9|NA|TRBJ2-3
TGTGCCAGCAGCTTAACGGCAGGGCAAACAGATACGCAGTATTTT
CASSLTAGQTDTQYF